This T cell receptor beta chain came from a study of T cell responses to AZD1222 COVID-19 vaccine (dated by TCRdb to the early 2020s). About the study as a whole: AZD1222 recipients given second doses at about 4 weeks or at about 12 weeks were pooled, since spike-specific TCR depth and breadth were not found to differ between the two schedules. Trial participants were enrolled by age into subgroups of 18-55, 56-69 and 70-plus years, and around 150, 29 and 61 TCR-sequenced participants, respectively, were included in these subgroups. TCR sequencing was performed for roughly 250 trial participants, of whom around 200 were given two doses of AZD1222 and 26 were given two doses of MenACWY control vaccine. Here is what the overall study found, with its caveats: The 56-69-year group was small, and its depth increase did not reach significance, likely because of low power. After two AZD1222 doses, both the breadth and the depth of spike-specific TCRs were significantly higher than at day 0 and than in MenACWY recipients. Because no day 14 peak-response samples were available, repertoires were characterized only after the peak T cell response. Epitopes outside the regions mutated in the B.1.351 and B.1.1.7 variants were reportedly recognized by nearly half of the unique spike-specific TCRs. Conclusions about previously exposed vaccinees were limited because only 5 or 6 AZD1222 recipients were SARS-CoV-2 seropositive at baseline. Participants were mostly white British and included more females than males, and it was suggested by the authors that clonal diversity may have been underestimated. The whole spike protein was spanned by vaccine-associated CD4 TCRs, and dominant responses were seen in regions 160-218 and 743-854.

In this sample, this clone turned up a few times. Its antigen is not yet known. Base quality data are lacking; no much larger clone is found one base away. At the junction V is shortened by 8 bases and J by 2 bases; bases outside the gene matches: 5. Via the germline V gene (reference sequence), CDR1 is LNHNV and CDR2 YYDKDF. The CDR3 goes from the cysteine to the phenylalanine over 13 residues. Only the CDR3 DNA stays, 39 bases, in frame from base 1. What the time point label conveys for this sample: baseline before first vaccination. Samples from vaccinated people were obtained from the UK trials COV001 and COV002, which included a single-blind randomized controlled phase 2/3 trial of AZD1222 (ChAdOx1 nCoV-19) in healthy adults. Trial participant PBMC samples were collected at day 0 and day 28 after the second dose for TCRbeta chain sequencing. The CDR3 regions of human TCRbeta chains were subjected to immunosequencing. The paper's data handling went like this. Repertoire TCRs were checked for matches against a reference library of SARS-CoV-2-specific TCRs that had been generated using the MIRA antigen-specificity platform. Breadth was defined as the fraction of unique TCRs that were SARS-CoV-2-associated, and depth was defined as the fraction of total T cells that were SARS-CoV-2-associated. Using the MIRA data, each spike-specific TCR was assigned both to the spike region to which the TCR was reactive and to a CD4 or CD8 class. Log10-transformed breadth and depth values were compared by one-way ANOVA with Sidak's multiple comparisons tests. The source is immuneACCESS, and TCRdb retained only in-frame sequences with V and J called. Part of the clones is not carried over; for the studies checked, unresolved V genes explain less than half of this, and the remainder is unexplained. That table is the source of V, J and clone size, and D and trimming were worked out from the DNA. The sample profile shows 100,000 or so clones; 70% to 90% of them were found once. Jointly, the top ten make up 2.5% to 3% of the sample.

The specimen comprised peripheral blood, sampled on day 0 of AZD1222 vaccination. This receptor was taken from an adult in good health. The chain joins TRBV15 to TRBJ1-2; 7 nucleotides in the junction match TRBD1. The DNA reads as follows: TGTGCCACCTCGACAGGGACCAACTATGGCTACACCTTC. Its protein is CATSTGTNYGYTF.